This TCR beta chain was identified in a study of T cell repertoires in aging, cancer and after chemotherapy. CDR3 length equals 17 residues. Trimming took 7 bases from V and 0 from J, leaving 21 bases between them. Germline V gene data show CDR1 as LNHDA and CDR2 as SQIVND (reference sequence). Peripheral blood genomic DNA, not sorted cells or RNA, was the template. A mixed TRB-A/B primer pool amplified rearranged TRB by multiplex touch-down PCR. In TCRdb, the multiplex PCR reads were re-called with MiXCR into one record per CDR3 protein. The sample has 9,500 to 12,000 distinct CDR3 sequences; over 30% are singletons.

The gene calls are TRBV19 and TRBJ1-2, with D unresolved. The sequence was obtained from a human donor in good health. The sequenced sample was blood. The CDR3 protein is CASKRRGSLTANYGYTF. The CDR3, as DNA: TGTGCCAGTAAACGGCGCGGCAGCCTTACTGCTAACTATGGCTACACCTTC.